This T cell receptor (beta chain) appears in the sequencing data of a study of blood T cells in healthy people across ages. Then a second PCR, running about 6 to 11 cycles, was carried out with a sample-barcoded 5' primer and a J-beta primer mix. The template-switch adaptor was a 5' adaptor with 12 random nucleotides. It tagged each cDNA molecule. TCRdb processed the 5' RACE reads anew with MiXCR; each CDR3 protein has one entry. The table has more than 700,000 distinct CDR3 sequences, about 55% seen once. Study-level points and caveats: Compared with aged donors, long-lived donors showed fewer expanded clones, suggesting selection.

Details on this clonotype: Its antigen is not known.

The CDR3 is made up of 13 amino acids. Germline CDR1 LGHDT, CDR2 YNNKEL (reference sequence). V lost 3 bases to trimming and J lost 6 bases; unmatched junction nucleotides: 4. This TCR was sampled from an elderly man in good health. This chain connects TRBV3-1 to TRBJ1-2; 7 bases align to TRBD1. The sample taken for sequencing was blood. This CDR3 reads CASSHRDSDGYTF. The DNA of the CDR3 is TGTGCCAGCAGCCACCGGGACAGTGATGGCTACACCTTC.